The sequence of this T cell receptor (beta chain) was determined in a study of blood T cell repertoires in COVID-19. Study summary: From the United States, Italy and Spain came samples of acute and convalescent COVID-19. T cells, B-cell-depleted T cells, or PBMCs supplied cDNA or gDNA.

Per the study methods: Quantification of nucleated cells was approximated via reference gene primer amplification. Some clones are missing from TCRdb's copy, which holds only in-frame ones; the method was immunoSEQ multiplex PCR. V and J calls and clone size are those listed in that table; D and trimming were worked out from the DNA. The data show around 78,000 clones, 60% to 80% seen once. The specimen sequenced was peripheral blood. The origin of this receptor is a human donor in a cohort sampled during active COVID-19.

The chain's CDR3 is CASPGERETQYF. The CDR3 DNA sequence: TGTGCCAGCCCGGGGGAGAGGGAGACCCAGTACTTC. The chain couples TRBV12-3 or TRBV12-4 to TRBJ2-5; a weak D match, TRBD2 (6 bases). The V end was cut by 8 bases, the J end by 5 bases, with 12 bases between. The length of the CDR3 is 12 residues.